The entry below gives a single TCR beta chain sequence along with its context. Trimming removed 11 bases from V and 3 bases from J; junction bases left unmatched: 8. Germline loops: CDR1 LGHDT, CDR2 YNNKEL (reference sequence). The CDR3 length is 13 residues. The sample is drawn from a study of blood T cell repertoires in COVID-19. In the study overall: Acute and convalescent COVID-19 samples came from the United States, Italy and Spain.

Participant ages covered roughly 18 to 89 years across around 22 US areas. Original handling: Nucleated cell number was recorded as an estimate derived from reference gene primer amplification. Clones were sequenced by immunoSEQ multiplex PCR, and TCRdb holds only the in-frame ones, with some missing. From that table come the V and J calls and clone size; the DNA was used to work out D and trimming. The table lists 150,000 to 200,000 clones, roughly 80% of them singletons. Sequenced: PBMCs or T cells enriched from blood (not recorded which). The source of this sequence is a man aged 45-65 years who had recovered from COVID-19. The chain couples TRBV3-1 (or the pseudogene TRBV3-2) to TRBJ1-2; 8 nucleotides match TRBD1. CDR3 bases: TGTGCCTCCGCCGCGACAGGGGACTATGGCTACACCTTC. This codes for CASAATGDYGYTF.